A single sample is the source of the 17 T cell receptor beta chains below, sequenced in a study of blood T cell repertoires in COVID-19 (dated by TCRdb to about 2020). Receptor amplification or capture employed the immunoSEQ multiplex PCR assay. Here the immuneACCESS table is served through TCRdb, limited to in-frame sequences with V and J called. Missing clones are a known gap in these copies; in checked studies unresolved V genes cover under half, and the rest lacks a known reason. In this sample the table shows about 58,000 clones, approximately 84% of which occur a single time. The top ten clonotypes cover around 9.6% of the sample. Sequences were obtained from peripheral blood. The receptor set was obtained from a man at least 80 years old with COVID-19, enrolled during active disease.

CDR3 loop: CASSQRGPPGDEQFF. The CDR3, as DNA: TGTGCCAGCAGCCAGAGGGGGCCCCCTGGCGATGAGCAGTTCTTC. The V and J genes are TRBV9 and TRBJ2-1; 7 bases are shared with TRBD1. The ends lost 4 bases at V and 8 bases at J; junction bases unmatched: 12. Germline lookup yields CDR1 SGDLS and CDR2 YYNGEE. The CDR3 has 15 amino acids.

The V call is TRBV3-1 (or the pseudogene TRBV3-2), the J call TRBJ1-2; D call uncertain. CDR1 LGHDT and CDR2 YNNKEL come from the germline V gene (reference sequence). Trimming took off 1 base at V and 4 bases at J, with 16 bases between the two ends. This CDR3 is 16 amino acids long. The CDR3 loop is CASSQGGRLTIYGYTF. The CDR3 DNA reads as TGTGCCAGCAGCCAAGGCGGTAGGCTGACTATCTATGGCTACACCTTC.

The gene calls are TRBV5-1 and TRBJ1-1; 12 nucleotides line up with TRBD1. J lost 6 bases, V lost 1 base, and 4 bases had no gene match. Germline CDR1 is SGHRS and CDR2 is YFSETQ. This CDR3 comprises 15 residues. The CDR3 region has the DNA TGCGCCAGCAGCTTGCGGGACAGGGGGCGGGCTGAAGCTTTCTTT. Protein sequence: CASSLRDRGRAEAFF. The variable domain in full, with the rest retrieved from reference TRBV5-1 and TRBJ1-1, is KAGVTQTPRYLIKTRGQQVTLSCSPISGHRSVSWYQQTPGQGLQFLFEYFSETQRNKGNFPGRFSGRQFSNSRSEMNVSTLELGDSALYLCASSLRDRGRAEAFFGQGTRLTVV.

The chain is built from TRBV5-3 and TRBJ2-1; 10 bases fit TRBD2. TRBV5-3 is designated an ORF whose function remains uncertain. Trimming removed 0 bases from V and 0 bases from J; junction bases left unmatched: 21. The CDR3 has 23 amino acids. CDR3 bases: TGTGCCAGAAGCTTGGGTTCGCTTAGCGGGAGGTCCCGTCCCAAGAGCTCCTACAATGAGCAGTTCTTC. Translating it yields CARSLGSLSGRSRPKSSYNEQFF.

This chain links TRBV7-9 with TRBJ2-2; D remains ambiguous. Germline V gene lookup returns CDR1 SEHNR and CDR2 FQNEAQ (reference sequence). There are 14 residues in the CDR3. V was cut by 4 bases and J by 4 bases, with 10 bases left in between. The CDR3 bases are TGTGCCAGCAGCTCCTCCCACAGCACCGGGGAGCTGTTTTTT. Its protein product is CASSSSHSTGELFF.

This sequence joins TRBV27 and TRBJ1-1, with TRBD1 matching over 9 bases. CDR3 length equals 13 residues. Germline CDR1 is MNHEY and CDR2 is SMNVEV (reference sequence). Trimming took 5 bases from V and 6 from J; bases not matched to a gene: 4. This CDR3 is CASSPRTGAEAFF. Written as DNA, the CDR3 is TGTGCCAGCAGTCCCAGGACAGGGGCTGAAGCTTTCTTT.

This chain uses TRBV6-1 with TRBJ1-1; the D is unclear. This CDR3 spans 15 amino acids. Trimming stripped 2 bases from V and 1 base from J, with 11 bases between. Germline values: CDR1 MNHNS, CDR2 SASEGT. The chain's CDR3 is CASSEWGGGNTEAFF. The CDR3, as DNA: TGTGCCAGCAGTGAATGGGGTGGAGGGAACACTGAAGCTTTCTTT.

The chain links TRBV5-1 to TRBJ1-1; TRBD1 aligns across 8 bases. The germline gives CDR1 SGHRS, CDR2 YFSETQ. V trimming: 0 bases; J trimming: 0 bases; junction bases outside the gene matches: 4. The CDR3 runs to 16 residues. The CDR3 loop is CASSLETGGVNTEAFF. As DNA, the CDR3 is TGCGCCAGCAGCTTGGAAACAGGGGGGGTGAACACTGAAGCTTTCTTT.

This clone appeared once. The chain has TRBV9 and TRBJ2-4; 8 bases line up with TRBD1. Trimming took 3 bases from V and 2 from J; bases not matched to a gene: 4. The CDR3 has 15 residues. Germline loops: CDR1 SGDLS, CDR2 YYNGEE. The CDR3 coding sequence is TGTGCCAGCAGCGAACAGGGGGTCTCCAAAAACATTCAGTACTTC. It specifies CASSEQGVSKNIQYF.

The V and J genes are TRBV5-5 and TRBJ2-3, with TRBD2 as a possible D gene (6 bases). Germline lookup yields CDR1 SGHKS and CDR2 YYEKEE (reference sequence). This CDR3 contains 14 residues. The germline V and J ends were trimmed by 0 bases and 4 bases, with 9 bases remaining between them. The CDR3, as DNA: TGTGCCAGCAGCTTGGCCGCGGGATCAGATACGCAGTATTTT. Protein product: CASSLAAGSDTQYF.

This chain connects TRBV5-5 to TRBJ1-5; unclear D gene. This CDR3 region has 14 residues. The germline CDR1 and CDR2 sequences are SGHKS and YYEKEE (reference sequence). Trimming took 4 bases from V and 4 from J, leaving 12 bases between them. The CDR3 sequence: CASSDLGRNQPQHF. CDR3 sequence (DNA): TGTGCCAGCAGCGACCTGGGGAGGAATCAGCCCCAGCATTTT.

The genes are TRBV15 and TRBJ2-7; a weak D match, TRBD1 (7 bases). V lost 0 bases and J 0 bases, leaving 21 bases between the germline ends. The CDR3 sequence is 19 residues long. Germline CDR1 is LNHNV and CDR2 is YYDKDF (reference sequence). CDR3 region: CATSREGGYRDRYSYEQYF. The CDR3, as DNA: TGTGCCACCAGCAGAGAAGGGGGGTACCGGGACAGATACTCCTACGAGCAGTACTTC.

This chain links TRBV3-1 (or the pseudogene TRBV3-2) with TRBJ1-3, with TRBD1 matching over 7 bases. Germline assignment: CDR1 LGHDT and CDR2 YNNKEL (reference sequence). The CDR3 totals 14 residues. V dropped 6 bases and J dropped 3; count of bases not matched to a gene: 5. The CDR3 protein is CASSRQGNGNTIYF. CDR3 DNA: TGTGCCAGCAGTAGACAGGGCAATGGAAACACCATATATTTT.

This chain connects TRBV29-1 to TRBJ2-5, with TRBD1 matching over 8 bases. V lost 6 bases, J lost 5 bases, and 11 bases stayed unmatched. Germline-derived CDR1 and CDR2 are SQVTM and ANQGSEA. There are 14 residues in the CDR3. For the CDR3, the DNA is TGCAGCGTCGACGACAGGGGAATGTGGGAGACCCAGTACTTC. Translation gives CSVDDRGMWETQYF. The entire variable domain, with the rest obtained from reference TRBV29-1 and TRBJ2-5, is as follows: SAVISQKPSRDICQRGTSLTIQCQVDSQVTMMFWYRQQPGQSLTLIATANQGSEATYESGFVIDKFPISRPNLTFSTLTVSNMSPEDSSIYLCSVDDRGMWETQYFGPGTRLLVL.

The chain links TRBV9 to TRBJ2-3; 12 bases fit TRBD2. The germline CDR1 and CDR2 sequences are SGDLS and YYNGEE. V lost 4 bases, J lost 4 bases, and 4 bases stayed unmatched. The CDR3 has 15 amino acids. This CDR3 is CASSPLAGGADTQYF. For the CDR3, the DNA is TGTGCCAGCAGCCCTCTAGCGGGAGGGGCAGATACGCAGTATTTT.

This clone was seen a handful of times. This chain links TRBV10-1 with TRBJ1-1; 7 bases are a match to TRBD1. Germline values: CDR1 WNHNN, CDR2 SYGVQD (reference sequence). The CDR3 length is 12 residues. J was trimmed by 9 bases and V by 3 bases; bases with no gene match: 4. CDR3 sequence (DNA): TGCGCCAGCAGTGATTCAGGGGGAAAAGCTTTCTTT. Protein product: CASSDSGGKAFF.

V and J are TRBV19 and TRBJ2-3; D unresolved. The V and J ends lost 3 bases and 7 bases respectively, with 14 bases between them. The CDR3 is made up of 14 amino acids. Germline-derived CDR1 and CDR2 are LNHDA and SQIVND (reference sequence). For the CDR3, the DNA is TGTGCCAGTAGTATGTCGGGTGAAAGCCATACGCAGTATTTT. This encodes CASSMSGESHTQYF.